This TCR beta chain was recovered during a study of CD8+ T cells in alopecia areata. cDNA reverse transcribed from extracted RNA served as the sequencing template. Libraries were prepared by immunoSEQ multiplex PCR; TCRdb keeps only in-frame clonotypes and omits some of them. The sample includes 150,000 or so clones, 55% of them seen just once. Findings and caveats of the study: Against the mouse data, patients shared TCRs less clearly, possibly for HLA reasons.

In the case of this clone: Its antigen is still unknown.

Sequenced input: CD4+ T cells sorted from blood. This receptor was obtained from a human donor in good health.

CDR3 sequence reads: CASSYMLRAFF. The CDR3 DNA is TGTGCCAGCAGTTACATGCTTAGAGCTTTCTTT. The rearrangement joins TRBV25-1 to TRBJ1-1, with D uncertain. Germline V gene sequence: CDR1 MGHDK, CDR2 SYGVNS. The CDR3 is 11 amino acids. With 5 bases removed from V and 10 bases from J, the gap between germline ends came to 11 bases.